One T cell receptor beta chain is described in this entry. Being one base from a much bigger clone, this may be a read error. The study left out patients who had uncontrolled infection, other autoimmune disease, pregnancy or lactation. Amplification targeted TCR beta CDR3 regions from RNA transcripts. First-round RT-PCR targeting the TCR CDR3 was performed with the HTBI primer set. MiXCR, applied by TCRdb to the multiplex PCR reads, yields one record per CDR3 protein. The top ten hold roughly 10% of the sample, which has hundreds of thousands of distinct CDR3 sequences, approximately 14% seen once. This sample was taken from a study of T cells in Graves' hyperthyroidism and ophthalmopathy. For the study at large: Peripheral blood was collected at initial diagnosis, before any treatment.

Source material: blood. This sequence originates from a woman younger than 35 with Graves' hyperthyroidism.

CDR3 in amino acids: CAGSLAPAGGLSEQFF. The CDR3 DNA follows: TGTGCCGGCAGTTTAGCGCCGGCGGGAGGGCTTAGTGAGCAGTTCTTC. The chain combines TRBV12-3 or TRBV12-4 with TRBJ2-1; 9 bases line up with TRBD2. The CDR3 loop spans 16 amino acids.